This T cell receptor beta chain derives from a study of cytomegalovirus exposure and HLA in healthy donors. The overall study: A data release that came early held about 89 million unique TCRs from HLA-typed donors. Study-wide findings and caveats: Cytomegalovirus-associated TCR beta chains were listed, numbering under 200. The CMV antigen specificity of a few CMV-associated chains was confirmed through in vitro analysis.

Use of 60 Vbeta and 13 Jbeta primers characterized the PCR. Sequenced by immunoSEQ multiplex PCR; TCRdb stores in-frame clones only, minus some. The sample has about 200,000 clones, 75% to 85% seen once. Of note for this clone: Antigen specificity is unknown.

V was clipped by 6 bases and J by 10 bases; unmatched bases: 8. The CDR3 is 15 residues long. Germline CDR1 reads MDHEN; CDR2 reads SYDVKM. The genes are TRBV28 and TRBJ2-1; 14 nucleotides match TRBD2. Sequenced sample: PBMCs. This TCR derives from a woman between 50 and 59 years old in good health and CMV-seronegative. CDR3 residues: CASSPGLAGEEEQFF. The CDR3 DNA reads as TGTGCCAGCAGCCCGGGACTAGCGGGAGAAGAGGAGCAGTTCTTC.